A single T cell receptor beta chain is shown here with its context. This clone occurred a few times. The antigen it binds to is not known. Base-call qualities are not available, and no considerably larger clone is one nucleotide away. This entry belongs to a study of shared clonotypes between healthy human individuals (dated by TCRdb to the early 2020s). At the level of the whole study: A few men and a couple of women, aged 18 to 49 years, made up the cohort. To estimate repertoire size and how much clonotype sharing occurs between individuals, the study deeply sequenced the blood TCR repertoires of five healthy adults. To increase sequencing depth and limit assay-specific biases, different laboratories used diverse techniques to prepare libraries and sequence TCR repertoires. Between about 0.8 and 9 billion PBMCs per donor were obtained by leukapheresis. What the work shows at the level of the full study, not this receptor alone: Based on pairwise subsampling, the degree of clonotype sharing among donors was expected to be affected by sequencing depth. Sampling was restricted to blood, and TCR repertoires in tissues likely differ from the TCR repertoires found in blood. The small number of donors limited the genetic and exposure-history diversity represented.

Using the deep immunoSEQ assay, TCR CDR3 regions were amplified from genomic DNA by multiplex PCR. Genomic DNA extracted from each cell subset was distributed evenly over all wells of several immunoSEQ 96-well plates, and each plate served as one replicate. For unsorted PBMC, each replicate PCR was loaded with about 300 ng genomic DNA, equivalent to 30,000 or so T cell genomes. Ten immunoSEQ deep assay plates were used to sequence unsorted PBMC genomic DNA. Purified libraries were measured with a Qubit 3.0 fluorometer, size-checked on a Bioanalyzer 2100, and measured again with the KAPA Library Quantification kit. Every immunoSEQ 96-well plate was sequenced on a separate single-read 150-cycle Illumina NextSeq 550 flow cell. For the original study's pipeline: Because only junctional sequences without quality scores were contained in the immunoSEQ output, filtering matching that applied to full-length reads could not be performed. Sequences were annotated with PyIR, a Python wrapper for IgBLAST v1.9, and V/J genes and CDR3 were assigned using IMGT germline references. Reads were removed for weak V/J assignments (E-value above 1e-6), missing CDR3, stop codons, out-of-frame junctions, or ambiguous translated residues. V3J clonotypes were defined as sequences sharing the same inferred V gene, J gene, and CDR3 amino acid sequence. The percentage overlap between two repertoires was calculated by dividing the number of shared unique clonotypes by the size of the smaller repertoire. Repertoire richness was assessed with RTK rarefaction, the Chao1 estimator, and Recon v2.1 estimates of unobserved clonotypes. In TCRdb, the immuneACCESS table is reduced to in-frame sequences with V and J assigned. These tables do not hold every clone; where another copy was compared, an unresolved V gene accounts for under half, and the others remain unexplained. V, J and clone size were drawn from that table, and D and trimming were deduced from the DNA. For this sample there are about 470,000 clones; around 79% appear just once. The ten largest account for roughly 13% of the sample.

Trimming at the junction amounts to 5 bases on V and 7 bases on J, and the germline ends lie 14 bases apart. The CDR3 has 13 amino acids, counting the end cysteine and phenylalanine. Only CDR3 DNA is held: 39 bases, read in frame from base 1. CDR1 and CDR2 are read off the germline V gene (reference sequence) as WNHNN and SYGVQD. The donors were healthy, HIV-negative adults who had no recently reported acute infections or vaccinations. All donors were Caucasian adults living in Nashville, Tennessee, USA. For unsorted samples, tens of millions of PBMCs were counted, and genomic DNA was extracted using the QIAamp DNA Blood Mini kit. Blood was collected by leukapheresis, and PBMCs were isolated by Ficoll-Histopaque density gradient centrifugation and then cryopreserved in liquid nitrogen vapor phase.

The source material was PBMCs. The TCR originated in a woman in her forties in good health. Some clones in this sample may be carry-over from other donors' samples. The sequence joins TRBV10-1 to TRBJ2-5; D gene: possibly TRBD2, on 5 matching bases. Read as DNA, the sequence is TGCGCCAGCAGTTCTTCCTTAGGAGGGACCCAGTACTTC. Its amino acids are CASSSSLGGTQYF.